This entry features one TCR beta chain sequence. Its antigen is currently unknown. Every donor was a healthy person donating bone marrow. These data come from a study of cytomegalovirus exposure and HLA in healthy donors. Study information: A preliminary data release comprised around 85 million unique TCRs obtained from HLA-typed donors. In terms of ancestry, the Caucasian-associated cluster contained about 81% of the roughly 400 genotyped donors.

General study findings and limits: In vitro experiments confirmed that three CMV-associated chains were specific for CMV antigens.

The PCR contained 60 Vbeta and 13 Jbeta primers. Profiled with immunoSEQ multiplex PCR; TCRdb holds only in-frame clones, not every one. The profile shows some 200,000 clones, about three quarters of them singletons. Between the trimmed V and J ends, which lost 5 bases and 8 bases, there was a span of 7 bases. Germline V gene sequence: CDR1 MDHEN, CDR2 SYDVKM. CDR3 size: 11 residues. The chain has TRBV28 and TRBJ2-1; D not resolved. The sample consisted of PBMCs. This receptor was identified in a woman aged 60-75 years in good health and CMV-seropositive. CDR3 protein: CASSLQYEQFF. The CDR3 bases are TGTGCCAGCAGTCTCCAGTATGAGCAGTTCTTC.